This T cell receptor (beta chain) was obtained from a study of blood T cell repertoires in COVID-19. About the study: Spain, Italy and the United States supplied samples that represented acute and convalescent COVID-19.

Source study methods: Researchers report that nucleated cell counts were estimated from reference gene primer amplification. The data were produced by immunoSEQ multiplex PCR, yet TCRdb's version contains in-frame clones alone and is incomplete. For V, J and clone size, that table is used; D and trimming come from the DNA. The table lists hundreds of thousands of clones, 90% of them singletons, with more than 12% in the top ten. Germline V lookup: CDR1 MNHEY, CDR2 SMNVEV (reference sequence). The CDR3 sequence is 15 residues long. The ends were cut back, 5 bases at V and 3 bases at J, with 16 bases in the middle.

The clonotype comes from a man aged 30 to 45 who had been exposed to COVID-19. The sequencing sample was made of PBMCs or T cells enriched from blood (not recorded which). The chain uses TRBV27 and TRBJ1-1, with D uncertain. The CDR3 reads CASSAEVMAYTEAFF. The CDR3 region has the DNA TGTGCCAGCAGTGCCGAGGTCATGGCGTACACTGAAGCTTTCTTT.